This T cell receptor (beta chain) emerged from a study of T-cell memory formation after mild COVID-19. This clonotype appeared a few times. The antigen is undetermined. Trimming at V came to 8 bases and at J to 8 bases, leaving 7 bases not matched to a gene. Germline V CDR1 and CDR2: MNHEY, SVGAGI. There are 14 residues in the CDR3. Employing constant-segment primers, 5'RACE generated TCR alpha and TCR beta cDNA libraries bearing sample barcodes and UMIs. TCRdb used MiXCR to reprocess the 5' RACE reads, holding one entry per CDR3 protein. Altogether about 340,000 distinct CDR3 sequences are present, 10% to 15% being singletons, with the ten largest covering over 20%. Study-wide findings and caveats: Some clones that responded were present in memory (sampled pre-infection), which suggests cross-reactive memory joined.

The origin of this receptor is a man aged 18 to 29 who had mild COVID-19 (a few samples of this study predate the infection). Cell type and time point are not known. The chain recombines TRBV6-5 with TRBJ2-1; the match to TRBD2 covers 12 bases. Sample: PBMCs or a T cell subset sorted from them (not recorded which). CDR3 bases: TGTGCCAGCGCCAAACTAGCGGGGGGCGATGAGCAGTTCTTC. Translating it yields CASAKLAGGDEQFF.